This TCR beta chain is drawn from a study of PD-L1 blockade in urothelial cancer. Turning to the study itself: Previous chemotherapy exposure amounted to 0 to 3 regimens for patients. Blood yielded a median of about 140,000 T cells per sample. Points from the study as a whole: Lower than median blood TCR clonality before treatment predicted better survival. Tumor-associated clones in blood expanded more at 3 weeks in durable-benefit patients.

Trimming removed 7 bases from V and 4 bases from J, with 13 bases in between. From germline, CDR1 is MNHNS and CDR2 SASEGT. The CDR3 sequence is 14 residues long. On this clone: Its cognate antigen is unknown.

TCRdb keeps only in-frame clones here, not all; method: immunoSEQ multiplex PCR. The sample yields 20,000 to 25,000 clones, roughly 84% seen once. This rearrangement joins TRBV6-1 to TRBJ1-4, with a weak D call TRBD1 (5 bases). This TCR was recovered from a man in his 70s with urothelial cancer. The specimen comprised PBMCs, sampled around atezolizumab (anti-PD-L1) treatment. The CDR3 loop reads CASKGGGFNEKLFF. The CDR3 nucleotides read TGTGCCAGCAAGGGCGGGGGTTTTAATGAAAAACTGTTTTTT.